This T cell receptor beta chain was captured in a study of blood T cell repertoires in COVID-19. Study details: COVID-19 samples collected from the United States, Italy and Spain covered acute and convalescent phases.

Per the original methods: Estimates of nucleated cell counts were drawn from the amplification of reference gene primers. The repertoire was sequenced with immunoSEQ multiplex PCR; TCRdb's copy has only in-frame clones and lacks some. V, J and clone size reflect that table, while D and trimming were determined from the DNA. The data hold some 98,000 clones, with approximately 86% observed a single time. Sample: peripheral blood. The sequence derives from a man aged 65 to 85 with active or convalescent COVID-19.

The CDR3 here is CASSYGGLSYNSPLHF. CDR3 DNA sequence: TGTGCCAGCAGTTATGGGGGCTTATCCTATAATTCACCCCTCCACTTT. This chain uses TRBV6-2 or TRBV6-3 with TRBJ1-6; TRBD1 is a possible D gene (6 bases). CDR1 is MNHEY, CDR2 SVGEGT, per germline. Trimming left V 3 bases short and J 1 base short, with 10 bases between. CDR3 size: 16 residues.